The 26 T cell receptor beta chains below were found in one sample sequenced in a study of cytomegalovirus exposure and HLA in healthy donors. Method: immunoSEQ multiplex PCR; TCRdb's copy keeps in-frame clones and lacks some. The sample yields 100,000 to 150,000 clones, under 90% seen once. Sequenced sample: PBMCs. The receptors were sampled from a woman between 18 and 29 years old in good health and CMV-seronegative.

This chain uses TRBV5-6 with TRBJ2-2; TRBD1 matches at 9 bases. The V gene end was trimmed by 9 bases and the J gene end by 5 bases; junction bases not matched to a gene: 5. CDR1 is SGHDT, CDR2 YYEEEE, per germline. This CDR3 contains 13 residues. Here the CDR3 reads CATEQGATGELFF. The CDR3 DNA reads TGTGCCACTGAACAGGGGGCGACCGGGGAGCTGTTTTTT.

The chain joins TRBV5-1 to TRBJ2-1; 9 bases agree with TRBD2. Germline trimming cut 4 bases from V and 5 bases from J; bases unmatched to any gene: 13. Germline CDR1 SGHRS, CDR2 YFSETQ. CDR3 length: 17 residues. This CDR3 reads CASSPGRSLAGNNEQFF. Written as DNA, the CDR3 is TGCGCCAGCAGCCCAGGAAGGTCCCTAGCGGGAAACAATGAGCAGTTCTTC.

CDR3 in amino acids: CASSLASGSYNEQFF. DNA for the CDR3: TGTGCCAGCAGCCTTGCTAGCGGCTCCTACAATGAGCAGTTCTTC. The chain carries TRBV9 and TRBJ2-1; 7 bases map to TRBD2. V gave up 4 bases and J gave up 0 bases; unmatched junction bases: 4. This CDR3 contains 15 residues. Germline V gene sequence: CDR1 SGDLS, CDR2 YYNGEE.

The CDR3 sequence: CASSSDRVDEQYF. For the CDR3, the DNA is TGTGCCAGCAGTTCGGACAGGGTGGACGAGCAGTACTTC. The V call is TRBV28, the J call TRBJ2-7; 8 nucleotides match TRBD1. CDR1 is MDHEN, CDR2 SYDVKM, per germline. CDR3 length equals 13 residues. Trimming removed 4 bases from V and 5 bases from J; junction bases left unmatched: 4.

The V call is TRBV28, the J call TRBJ1-5, with 7 bases fitting TRBD1. The CDR3 is 14 residues long. V trimming: 3 bases; J trimming: 5 bases; junction bases outside the gene matches: 4. Germline values: CDR1 MDHEN, CDR2 SYDVKM. The chain's CDR3 is CASSLTGTYQPQHF. As DNA, the CDR3 is TGTGCCAGCAGTTTGACAGGGACATATCAGCCCCAGCATTTT.

The chain is built from TRBV4-1 and TRBJ2-3; 11 positions match TRBD2. Germline CDR1 is MGHRA and CDR2 is YSYEKL. This CDR3 has 14 residues. With V trimmed by 6 bases and J by 5 bases, 4 bases remained unmatched. CDR3 in DNA: TGCGCCAGCAGTAGAGGGACTAGCGGAGATACGCAGTATTTT. Its translation: CASSRGTSGDTQYF.

The chain joins TRBV29-1 to TRBJ2-7; D possibly corresponds to TRBD2 (6 bases). The DNA matches TRBJ2-5 better at its end, which makes the J call doubtful. The CDR3 extends over 12 amino acids. Looked up from germline, CDR1 is SQVTM and CDR2 is ANQGSEA. In DNA form, the CDR3 reads TGCAGCGTTCGGGTAGGGAGGGAGACCCAGTACTTC. Encoded protein: CSVRVGRETQYF.

The V call is TRBV5-1, the J call TRBJ2-2, with TRBD1 identical over 8 bases. The length of the CDR3 is 13 residues. Germline values: CDR1 SGHRS, CDR2 YFSETQ. V shed 3 bases and J 6 bases; nucleotides not matched to a gene: 1. The DNA for the CDR3 is TGCGCCAGCAGCTCACAGGGGGCCGGGGAGCTGTTTTTT. It yields the protein CASSSQGAGELFF.

This chain uses TRBV7-3 with TRBJ2-3; perhaps TRBD1 as D (7 bases). CDR1 is SGHTA, CDR2 FQGTGA, per germline. CDR3 length: 15 amino acids. The germline V and J ends were trimmed by 0 bases and 6 bases, with 13 bases remaining between them. This CDR3 is CASSLTNAGGDTQYF. CDR3 DNA: TGTGCCAGCAGCTTAACGAACGCAGGGGGGGATACGCAGTATTTT.

The V gene is TRBV4-1, the J gene TRBJ2-7, with 9 bases fitting TRBD2. After removal of 5 bases from V and 6 bases from J, the junction contained 11 bases not matched to a gene. In germline, CDR1 is MGHRA, CDR2 YSYEKL. The CDR3 is made up of 15 amino acids. Written as DNA, the CDR3 is TGCGCCAGCAGCTATCGGGTAGCGGGAGTGCGCGAGCAGTACTTC. Translation gives CASSYRVAGVREQYF.

The chain couples TRBV23-1 to TRBJ2-4, with D possibly TRBD2 on 5 matching bases. TRBV23-1 is annotated as an ORF whose role is uncertain. Trimming took 2 bases from V and 1 from J, leaving 12 bases between them. This CDR3 has 16 residues. CDR3 in DNA: TGCGCCAGCAGTCAACCCGCGGGCTGGGCCAAAAACATTCAGTACTTC. This codes for CASSQPAGWAKNIQYF.

The CDR3 spells CASSLGLADWSGNEQYF. The CDR3, as DNA: TGTGCCAGCAGTTTGGGACTAGCGGATTGGTCGGGGAACGAGCAGTACTTC. The chain joins TRBV27 to TRBJ2-7; TRBD2 agrees at 11 bases. Per germline, CDR1 MNHEY and CDR2 SMNVEV (reference sequence). The CDR3 sequence is 17 residues long. The V gene end was trimmed by 3 bases and the J gene end by 5 bases; junction bases not matched to a gene: 12.

The rearrangement joins TRBV5-4 to TRBJ2-1; unclear D gene. V was clipped by 4 bases and J by 5 bases, with 4 bases between them. The CDR3 consists of 11 residues. Germline-derived CDR1 and CDR2 are SGHNT and YYREEE (reference sequence). As DNA, the CDR3 is TGTGCCAGCAGCCGCGACAATGAGCAGTTCTTC. It yields the protein CASSRDNEQFF.

The V gene is TRBV12-5, the J gene TRBJ2-1; 7 bases line up with TRBD2. CDR3 length: 14 amino acids. After removal of 6 bases from V and 2 bases from J, the junction contained 4 bases not matched to a gene. Germline CDR1 reads LGHNT; CDR2 reads FRNRAP. The CDR3 region has the DNA TGTGCTAGTGGCCGACTAGCCCCCTACAATGAGCAGTTCTTC. Protein: CASGRLAPYNEQFF.

The chain uses TRBV7-2 and TRBJ1-4; D is perhaps TRBD1 (6 bases). The CDR3 extends over 15 amino acids. Germline values: CDR1 SGHTA, CDR2 FQGNSA. Trimming took off 5 bases at V and 5 bases at J, with 15 bases between the two ends. DNA of the CDR3: TGTGCCAGCAGCCCAAGGGCAGGGGCAAATGAAAAACTGTTTTTT. Residues: CASSPRAGANEKLFF.

This sequence joins TRBV25-1 and TRBJ1-1; D gene uncertain. CDR3 length equals 12 residues. The V gene's germline CDR1 is MGHDK and CDR2 SYGVNS. Between the trimmed V and J ends, which lost 4 bases and 4 bases, there was a span of 7 bases. CDR3 loop: CASSVTATEAFF. CDR3 DNA sequence: TGTGCCAGCAGTGTTACAGCCACTGAAGCTTTCTTT.

In this sample, this clone turned up a few times. This chain joins TRBV6-4 and TRBJ1-1, with 7 bases aligning to TRBD1. In germline, CDR1 is MRHNA, CDR2 SNTAGT. This CDR3 comprises 13 residues. The V and J ends lost 4 bases and 8 bases, in that order; junction bases with no gene match: 7. The CDR3 DNA is TGTGCCAGCAGTGCGCTCCCGGGACAGGAAGCTTTCTTT. This encodes CASSALPGQEAFF.

This chain joins TRBV5-6 and TRBJ1-2, with 7 bases matching TRBD1. The CDR3 runs to 14 residues. The germline CDR1 and CDR2 sequences are SGHDT and YYEEEE. V was clipped by 4 bases and J by 5 bases; unmatched bases: 8. CDR3 protein: CASSQRKGAYGYTF. CDR3 nucleotides: TGTGCCAGCAGCCAGAGAAAGGGGGCTTATGGCTACACCTTC.

The V call is TRBV28, the J call TRBJ2-2, with a tentative D call TRBD2 (6 bases). The CDR3 spans 14 residues. V lost 3 bases, J lost 6 bases, and 11 bases lay in between. Germline V lookup: CDR1 MDHEN, CDR2 SYDVKM. The CDR3 reads CASSFAGSAGELFF. In nucleotides, the CDR3 is TGTGCCAGCAGTTTCGCGGGGTCCGCCGGGGAGCTGTTTTTT.

This chain uses TRBV6-5 with TRBJ2-7; TRBD2 aligns across 7 bases. V dropped 5 bases and J dropped 1; count of bases not matched to a gene: 5. Germline assignment: CDR1 MNHEY and CDR2 SVGAGI. This CDR3 has 14 residues. The CDR3 DNA reads TGTGCCAGCAGTGATCCTAGCGGATCCTACGAGCAGTACTTC. Amino acids: CASSDPSGSYEQYF.

Comment on this clone: Sequence at one end of the junction differs from germline and may be a read error. The J gene is TRBJ1-2, the V gene TRBV5-1, with a tentative D call TRBD1 (5 bases). The germline gives CDR1 SGHRS, CDR2 YFSETQ. CDR3 size: 14 residues. CDR3 coding DNA: TGCGCCAGCGGCTTGGGGCGGCGAGCCTATGGCTACACCTTC. Its protein is CASGLGRRAYGYTF.

This chain connects TRBV6-5 to TRBJ2-3; 9 bases map to TRBD2. The germline V gene encodes CDR1 MNHEY and CDR2 SVGAGI. This CDR3 comprises 16 residues. V gave up 4 bases and J gave up 0 bases; unmatched junction bases: 5. This CDR3 reads CASSFLAGTSTDTQYF. The CDR3 DNA reads as TGTGCCAGCAGTTTTCTAGCGGGGACTAGCACAGATACGCAGTATTTT.

This rearrangement joins TRBV7-6 to TRBJ2-1, with 16 positions matching TRBD2. With V trimmed by 0 bases and J by 10 bases, 9 bases remained unmatched. There are 18 residues in the CDR3. Germline CDR1 SGHVS, CDR2 FNYEAQ. CDR3 sequence (DNA): TGTGCCAGCAGCTTAGCTCCCGGGACTAGCGGGAGGGCCAGGGAGCAGTTCTTC. This gives the protein CASSLAPGTSGRAREQFF. Drawing the rest from reference TRBV7-6 and TRBJ2-1, the complete variable domain is GAGVSQSPRYKVTKRGQDVALRCDPISGHVSLYWYRQALGQGPEFLTYFNYEAQQDKSGLPNDRFSAERPEGSISTLTIQRTEQRDSAMYRCASSLAPGTSGRAREQFFGPGTRLTVL.

The chain has TRBV25-1 and TRBJ2-3; 7 bases are shared with TRBD2. V dropped 8 bases and J dropped 1; count of bases not matched to a gene: 6. CDR1 and CDR2 from the germline V gene are MGHDK and SYGVNS. The CDR3 loop spans 14 amino acids. In nucleotides, the CDR3 is TGTGCCAGCGCCGCCACTAGCGGCACAGATACGCAGTATTTT. Translation gives CASAATSGTDTQYF.

In this sample, this clone turned up a few times. The chain uses TRBV2 and TRBJ2-7; the D is unclear. The V end was cut by 5 bases, the J end by 6 bases, with 8 bases between. Germline V gene lookup returns CDR1 SNHLY and CDR2 FYNNEI. The length of the CDR3 is 11 residues. CDR3 DNA sequence: TGTGCCAGCAGTCGGGTAACCGAGCAGTACTTC. This sequence encodes CASSRVTEQYF.

V is TRBV29-1 and J is TRBJ2-2; TRBD2 aligns across 8 bases. The germline gives CDR1 SQVTM, CDR2 ANQGSEA. The V and J ends lost 4 bases and 4 bases, in that order; junction bases with no gene match: 8. The CDR3 spans 15 residues. The CDR3 DNA sequence: TGCAGCGTTGTGGTAGCGGGAAAGTCCACCGGGGAGCTGTTTTTT. It yields the protein CSVVVAGKSTGELFF.